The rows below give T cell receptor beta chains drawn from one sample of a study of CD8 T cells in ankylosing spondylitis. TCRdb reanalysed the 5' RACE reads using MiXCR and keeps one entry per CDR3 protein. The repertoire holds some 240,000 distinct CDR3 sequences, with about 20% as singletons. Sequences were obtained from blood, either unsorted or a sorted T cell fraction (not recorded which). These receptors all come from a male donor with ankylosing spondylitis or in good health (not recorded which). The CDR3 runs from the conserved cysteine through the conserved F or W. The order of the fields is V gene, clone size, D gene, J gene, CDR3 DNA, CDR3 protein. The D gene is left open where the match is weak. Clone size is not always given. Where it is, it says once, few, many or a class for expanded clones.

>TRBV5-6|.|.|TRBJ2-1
TGTGCCAGCAGCTTTGCTAGTCTTAAGCAGTTCTTC
CASSFASLKQFF
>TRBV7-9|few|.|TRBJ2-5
TGTGCCAGCAGCGCCAGGAACCAAGAGACCCAGTACTTC
CASSARNQETQYF
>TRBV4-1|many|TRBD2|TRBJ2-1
TGCGCCAGCAGCCTTCGACTAGCGGGAGGCCCCTACAATGAGCAGTTCTTC
CASSLRLAGGPYNEQFF
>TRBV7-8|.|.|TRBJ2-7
TGTGCCAGCAGCCCCCTCCTATACGAGCAGTACTTC
CASSPLLYEQYF
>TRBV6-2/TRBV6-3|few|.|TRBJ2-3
TGTGCCAGCAGTTATTCTGGGGCCACAGATACGCAGTATTTT
CASSYSGATDTQYF
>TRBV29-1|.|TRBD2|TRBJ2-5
TGCAGCGTTGAAGATCCCACTAGCGGGCAGGTTTACCAAGAGACCCAGTACTTC
CSVEDPTSGQVYQETQYF
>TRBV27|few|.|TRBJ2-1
TGTGCCAGCAGTCACGAGGGGGGGAGTCCTTACTTC
CASSHEGGSPYF
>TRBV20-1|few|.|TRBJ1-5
TGCAGTGCTAAGCCGGCAGTATCAGATCAGCCCCAGCATTTT
CSAKPAVSDQPQHF
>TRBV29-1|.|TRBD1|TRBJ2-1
TGCAGCGTAGCCGGGACAGGCGTTCTAGATGAGCAGTTCTTC
CSVAGTGVLDEQFF
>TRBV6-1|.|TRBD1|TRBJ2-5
TGTGCCAGCAGCCCCCTTGACAGGGAATTCCAAGAGACCCAGTACTTC
CASSPLDREFQETQYF
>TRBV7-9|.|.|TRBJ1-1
TGTGCCAGCAGCTCGCCTGGGGACACTGAAGCTTTCTTT
CASSSPGDTEAFF
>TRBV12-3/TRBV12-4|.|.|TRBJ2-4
TGTGCCAGCAGTTCAACAACAGGGTCGAATAACATTCAGTACTTC
CASSSTTGSNNIQYF
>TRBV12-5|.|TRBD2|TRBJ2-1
TGTGCTAGTGTCGAGAGCGGGAGCTCCTACAATGAGCAGTTCTTC
CASVESGSSYNEQFF
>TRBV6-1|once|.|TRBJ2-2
TGTGCCAGCAAGGGGACGAGCGACACCGGGGAGCTGTTTTTT
CASKGTSDTGELFF
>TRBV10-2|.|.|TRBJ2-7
TGCGCCAGCAGTGAGTCGGAGGGCCAAGACTACGAGCAGTACTTC
CASSESEGQDYEQYF
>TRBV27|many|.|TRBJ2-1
TGTGCCAGCAGCGCAAAATACAATGAGCAGTTCTTC
CASSAKYNEQFF
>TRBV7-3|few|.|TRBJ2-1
TGTGCCAGCAGCTTACATAAGAGCGGCGGGATAGTTGACAATGAGCAGTTCTTC
CASSLHKSGGIVDNEQFF
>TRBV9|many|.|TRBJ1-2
TGTGCCAGCAGCGTAGTCGAGGGTTTTAACTATGGCTACACCTTC
CASSVVEGFNYGYTF
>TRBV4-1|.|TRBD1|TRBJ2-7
TGCGCCAGCAGCCCCCTCGGACAGGGGAATCTCTACGAGCAGTACTTC
CASSPLGQGNLYEQYF
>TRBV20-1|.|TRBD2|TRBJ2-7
TGCAGTGCTAGAGAGACTAGCGGGGGACCCTACGAGCAGTACTTC
CSARETSGGPYEQYF
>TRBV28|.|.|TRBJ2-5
TGTGCCAGCAGCAAACAGGGAGAAGAGACCCAGTACTTC
CASSKQGEETQYF
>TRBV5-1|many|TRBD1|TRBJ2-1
TGCGCCAGCAGCTTACTCCAGGGGGCTTACAATGAGCAGTTCTTC
CASSLLQGAYNEQFF
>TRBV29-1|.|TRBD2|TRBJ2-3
TGCAGCGTTGTAGGACTAGCGAGCACAGATACGCAGTATTTT
CSVVGLASTDTQYF
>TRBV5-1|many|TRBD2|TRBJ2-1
TGCGCCAGCATTGACGGGAGGGCCTCCCTCAGCCCCTACAATGAGCAGTTCTTC
CASIDGRASLSPYNEQFF
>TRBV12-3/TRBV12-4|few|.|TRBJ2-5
TGTGCCAGCAGTTCAGGACAGCCTCTGTACCAAGAGACCCAGTACTTC
CASSSGQPLYQETQYF
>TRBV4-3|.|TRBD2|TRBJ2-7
TGCGCCAGCAGCCAAGATCCGACTAGCGGGTCCTCCTACGAGCAGTACTTC
CASSQDPTSGSSYEQYF
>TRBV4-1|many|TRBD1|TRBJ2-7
TGCGCCAGCAGCCAGGCGGGGACAGGGAGCTACGAGCAGTACTTC
CASSQAGTGSYEQYF
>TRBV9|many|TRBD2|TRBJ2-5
TGTGCCAGCAGCGCCTCCGGACTAGGGCAAGAGACCCAGTACTTC
CASSASGLGQETQYF
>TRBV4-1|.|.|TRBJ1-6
TGCGCCAGCAGCCAAGGGGCACCTTGGCGATCACCCCTCCACTTT
CASSQGAPWRSPLHF
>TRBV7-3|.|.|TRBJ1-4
TGTGCCAGCAGAAAAACGGGCGACCGGGGTGAAAAACTGTTTTTT
CASRKTGDRGEKLFF
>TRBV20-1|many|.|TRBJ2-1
TGCAGTGCCCCCTCCGATGACAATGAGCAGTTCTTC
CSAPSDDNEQFF
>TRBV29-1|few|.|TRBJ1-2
TGCAGCGTTGCGGACACCCCGGATGGCTACACCTTC
CSVADTPDGYTF
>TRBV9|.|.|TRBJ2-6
TGTGCCAGCAGCGAGGACCGTGGGGCCAACGTCCTGACTTTC
CASSEDRGANVLTF
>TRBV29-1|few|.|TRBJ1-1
TGCAGCGTTGCAGTGGGGAATGAAGCTTTCTTT
CSVAVGNEAFF
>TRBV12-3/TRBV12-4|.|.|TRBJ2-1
TGTGCCAGCAGTACCCCTGGGGCCTACAATGAGCAGTTCTTC
CASSTPGAYNEQFF
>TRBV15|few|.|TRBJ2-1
TGTGCCACCAGGCCCTTTGGCGCTGACAATGAGCAGTTCTTC
CATRPFGADNEQFF
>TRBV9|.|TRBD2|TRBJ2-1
TGTGCCAGCAGCGTAGGACTAGCGGGAGGGCCAAGTGAGCAGTTCTTC
CASSVGLAGGPSEQFF
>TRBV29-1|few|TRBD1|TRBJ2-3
TGCAGCGTTGTGACAGGGGGCGACCCCACAGATACGCAGTATTTT
CSVVTGGDPTDTQYF
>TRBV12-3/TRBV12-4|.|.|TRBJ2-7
TGTGCCAGCAGTTCGGACGTCTCCTACGAGCAGTACTTC
CASSSDVSYEQYF
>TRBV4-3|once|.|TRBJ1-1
TGCGCCAGCAGCCAAGATGGCAGAGCGGACACTGAAGCTTTCTTT
CASSQDGRADTEAFF